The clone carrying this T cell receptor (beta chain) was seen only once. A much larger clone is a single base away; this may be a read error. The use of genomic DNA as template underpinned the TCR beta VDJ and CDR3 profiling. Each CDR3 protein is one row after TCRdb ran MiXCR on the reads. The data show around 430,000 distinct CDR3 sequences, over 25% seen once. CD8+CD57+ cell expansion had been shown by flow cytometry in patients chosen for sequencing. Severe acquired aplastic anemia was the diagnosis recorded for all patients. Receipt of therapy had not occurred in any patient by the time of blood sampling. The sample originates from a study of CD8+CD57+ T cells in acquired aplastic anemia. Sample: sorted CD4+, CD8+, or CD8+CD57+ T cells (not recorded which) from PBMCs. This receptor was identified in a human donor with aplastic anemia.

The DNA for the CDR3 is TGTGCCAGCAGCAGACTAAATGAAAGACTGTTTTTT. Amino acids: CASSRLNERLFF. V usage is TRBV7-9 and J usage is TRBJ1-4; D gene ambiguous. CDR1 is SEHNR, CDR2 FQNEAQ, per germline (reference sequence). This CDR3 comprises 12 residues. The variable domain in full, with the rest retrieved from reference TRBV7-9 and TRBJ1-4, is DTGVSQNPRHKITKRGQNVTFRCDPISEHNRLYWYRQTLGQGPEFLTYFQNEAQLEKSRLLSDRFSAERPKGSFSTLEIQRTEQGDSAMYLCASSRLNERLFFGSGTQLSVL.